What follows are 8 T cell receptor beta chains derived from one specimen sequenced in a study of blood T cells in healthy people across ages. With a J-beta primer mix and a sample-barcoded 5' primer, a second PCR ran roughly 6 to 11 cycles. TCRdb re-called the 5' RACE reads with MiXCR, one entry per CDR3 protein. The sample carries around 1,700,000 distinct CDR3 sequences, roughly 27% recorded once. The sample consisted of blood. These receptors all come from a woman aged 25 to 39 in good health.

Ten or more counts support this clonotype. Here the CDR3 reads CASSWDYEQYF. The DNA of the CDR3 is TGTGCCAGCAGCTGGGACTACGAGCAGTACTTC. This chain uses TRBV12-3 or TRBV12-4 with TRBJ2-7; no reliable D call. Trimming shortened V by 6 bases and J by 3 bases, and 6 bases separated the two germline ends. There are 11 residues in the CDR3.

This clonotype has just a few counts. The rearrangement links TRBV20-1 to TRBJ1-2; no firm D call. This CDR3 is built from 14 residues. Germline CDR1 and CDR2: DFQATT and SNEGSKA (reference sequence). V was pared by 3 bases and J by 0 bases, with 11 bases between. CDR3 nucleotide sequence: TGCAGTGCTAGGGGGAGGGTAGCTAACTATGGCTACACCTTC. Its translation is CSARGRVANYGYTF.

This chain joins TRBV15 and TRBJ2-5; D not resolved. Germline CDR1 reads LNHNV; CDR2 reads YYDKDF (reference sequence). This CDR3 has 13 amino acids. Trimming left V 2 bases short and J 5 bases short, with 9 bases between. CDR3 in DNA: TGTGCCACCAGCAGATCCTCCGGGGAGACCCAGTACTTC. It translates to CATSRSSGETQYF. Variable domain in full (rest from reference TRBV15 and TRBJ2-5): DAMVIQNPRYQVTQFGKPVTLSCSQTLNHNVMYWYQQKSSQAPKLLFHYYDKDFNNEADTPDNFQSRRPNTSFCFLDIRSPGLGDTAMYLCATSRSSGETQYFGPGTRLLVL.

This clonotype came up many times. The V and J genes are TRBV9 and TRBJ2-1; 8 positions agree with TRBD2. Germline V gene data show CDR1 as SGDLS and CDR2 as YYNGEE. Trimming removed 3 bases from V and 7 bases from J; junction bases left unmatched: 12. There are 16 residues in the CDR3. The DNA of the CDR3 is TGTGCCAGCAGCGCCCCCGGGGGGGCCATGTTGAATGAGCAGTTCTTC. Residues: CASSAPGGAMLNEQFF.

This clonotype turned up a few times. CDR3 sequence: CASSTSGTGPNNEQFF. In DNA form, the CDR3 reads TGTGCCAGCAGCACATCCGGGACAGGGCCGAACAATGAGCAGTTCTTC. The rearrangement links TRBV7-9 to TRBJ2-1; TRBD1 agrees at 9 bases. Per germline, CDR1 SEHNR and CDR2 FQNEAQ (reference sequence). With V trimmed by 5 bases and J by 5 bases, 10 bases remained unmatched. CDR3 length equals 16 residues. Together with reference TRBV7-9 and TRBJ2-1, the CDR3 gives the full variable domain: DTGVSQNPRHKITKRGQNVTFRCDPISEHNRLYWYRQTLGQGPEFLTYFQNEAQLEKSRLLSDRFSAERPKGSFSTLEIQRTEQGDSAMYLCASSTSGTGPNNEQFFGPGTRLTVL.

The rearrangement uses TRBV7-6 and TRBJ2-5; a possible D gene is TRBD2 (6 bases). Germline lookup yields CDR1 SGHVS and CDR2 FNYEAQ. V lost 1 base, J lost 5 bases, and 23 bases lay in between. This CDR3 region has 18 residues. The CDR3 region is CASSLGRDIRARGETQYF. CDR3 DNA: TGTGCCAGCAGCTTAGGAAGAGATATAAGGGCCCGGGGGGAGACCCAGTACTTC.

This clonotype occurred many times. V gene TRBV7-8 combines with J gene TRBJ2-5; maybe TRBD1 (5 bases). The V gene lost 4 bases and the J gene lost 13 bases, with 13 bases spanning the gap. The germline gives CDR1 SGHVS, CDR2 FQNEAQ. The CDR3 spans 11 residues. CDR3 protein: CASSSGDSLYF. CDR3 coding DNA: TGTGCCAGCAGCTCTGGAGACAGTTTGTACTTC.

This clonotype showed up many times. The chain combines TRBV7-9 with TRBJ2-5; D perhaps matches TRBD1 (6 bases). The ends were cut back, 5 bases at V and 5 bases at J, with 15 bases in the middle. The CDR3 sequence is 14 residues long. Per the germline V gene, CDR1 is SEHNR and CDR2 is FQNEAQ (reference sequence). CDR3 sequence (DNA): TGTGCCAGCAGCCCCCCCGGGACACCGGAGACCCAGTACTTC. Protein: CASSPPGTPETQYF.